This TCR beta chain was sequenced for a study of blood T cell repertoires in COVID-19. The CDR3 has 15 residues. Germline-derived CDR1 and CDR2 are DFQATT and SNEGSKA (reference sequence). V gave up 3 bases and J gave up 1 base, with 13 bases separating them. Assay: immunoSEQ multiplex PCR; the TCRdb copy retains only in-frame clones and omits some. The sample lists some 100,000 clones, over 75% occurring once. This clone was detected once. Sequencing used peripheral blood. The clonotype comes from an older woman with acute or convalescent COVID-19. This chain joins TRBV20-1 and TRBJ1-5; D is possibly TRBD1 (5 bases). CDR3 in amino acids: CSASHGSGSNQPQHF. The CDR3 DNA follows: TGCAGTGCTAGTCACGGGTCAGGGAGCAATCAGCCCCAGCATTTT.